The 5 T cell receptor beta chains listed next were all sequenced from one sample in a study of beta chain features in type 1 diabetes. Reverse transcribing all isolated RNA meant expressed TCRB transcripts were sequenced. Profiling relied on immunoSEQ multiplex PCR, and the TCRdb table lists in-frame clones only, not all of them. The sample gives fewer than 150,000 clones, around 7% of which show up once; approximately 1.4% is in the top ten. The specimen was central memory CD4+ T cells from blood. These receptors were obtained from a woman in her twenties or thirties in good health.

The J gene is TRBJ2-1, the V gene TRBV6-5; D is perhaps TRBD2 (5 bases). Germline CDR1 and CDR2: MNHEY and SVGAGI. This CDR3 region has 16 residues. Trimming removed 2 bases from V and 6 bases from J, with 17 bases in between. CDR3 loop: CASSYSRMIRGNEQFF. CDR3 nucleotides: TGTGCCAGCAGTTACAGTCGAATGATCCGGGGCAATGAGCAGTTCTTC.

This clone was found a few times. The chain is built from TRBV7-3 and TRBJ2-1, with D possibly TRBD2 on 5 matching bases. V was clipped by 4 bases and J by 9 bases, with 13 bases between them. Germline V lookup: CDR1 SGHTA, CDR2 FQGTGA. This CDR3 has 13 residues. In DNA, the CDR3 is TGTGCCAGCAGCTCACCGGGATTGGGTGAGCAGTTCTTC. This codes for CASSSPGLGEQFF. Full variable domain (missing parts from reference TRBV7-3 and TRBJ2-1): GAGVSQTPSNKVTEKGKYVELRCDPISGHTALYWYRQSLGQGPEFLIYFQGTGAADDSGLPNDRFFAVRPEGSVSTLKIQRTERGDSAVYLCASSSPGLGEQFFGPGTRLTVL.

This clone came up a few times. The chain uses TRBV28 and TRBJ1-5, with D perhaps matching TRBD1 (5 bases). The CDR3 covers 14 residues. V was trimmed by 2 bases and J by 7 bases, leaving 12 bases between them. The germline CDR1 and CDR2 sequences are MDHEN and SYDVKM. CDR3 nucleotides: TGTGCCAGCAGTTTAGCAGGGCTAAGGCAGCCCCAGCATTTT. It codes for CASSLAGLRQPQHF.

This clone came up a few times. The rearrangement uses TRBV27 and TRBJ2-3; D is unclear. The CDR3 extends over 13 amino acids. Trimming cost V 6 bases and J 3 bases, with 10 bases left between them. Germline V lookup: CDR1 MNHEY, CDR2 SMNVEV (reference sequence). CDR3 loop: CASSPSETDTQYF. Written as DNA, the CDR3 is TGTGCCAGCAGCCCCTCGGAGACAGATACGCAGTATTTT.

This clone was seen more than once but under ten times. The genes are TRBV6-5 and TRBJ1-4; a weak D match, TRBD1 (6 bases). Germline-derived CDR1 and CDR2 are MNHEY and SVGAGI. The CDR3 covers 13 residues. The V end was cut by 6 bases, the J end by 4 bases, with 9 bases between. The CDR3 DNA reads TGTGCCAGCAGCGGACAGCTTAATGAAAAACTGTTTTTT. It translates to CASSGQLNEKLFF.